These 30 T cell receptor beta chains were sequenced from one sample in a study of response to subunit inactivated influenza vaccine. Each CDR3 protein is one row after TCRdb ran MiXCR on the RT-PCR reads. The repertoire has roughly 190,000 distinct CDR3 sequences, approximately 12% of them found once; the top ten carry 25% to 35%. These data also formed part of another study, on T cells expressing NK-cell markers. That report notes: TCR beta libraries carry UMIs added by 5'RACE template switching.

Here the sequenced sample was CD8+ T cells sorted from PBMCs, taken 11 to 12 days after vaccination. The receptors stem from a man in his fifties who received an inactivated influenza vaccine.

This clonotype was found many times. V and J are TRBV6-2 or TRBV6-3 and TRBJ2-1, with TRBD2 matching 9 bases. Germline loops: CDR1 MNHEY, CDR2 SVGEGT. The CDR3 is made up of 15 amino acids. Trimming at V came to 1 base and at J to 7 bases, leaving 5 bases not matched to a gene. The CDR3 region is CASSYWREGRNEQFF. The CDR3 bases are TGTGCCAGCAGTTACTGGCGGGAGGGCCGAAATGAGCAGTTCTTC.

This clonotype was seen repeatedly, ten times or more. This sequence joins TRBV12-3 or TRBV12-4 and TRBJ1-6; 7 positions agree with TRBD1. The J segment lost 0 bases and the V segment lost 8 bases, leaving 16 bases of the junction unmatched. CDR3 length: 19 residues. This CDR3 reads CASQTLSGQASSYNSPLHF. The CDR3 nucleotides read TGTGCCAGCCAGACCTTAAGCGGACAGGCAAGCTCCTATAATTCACCCCTCCACTTT.

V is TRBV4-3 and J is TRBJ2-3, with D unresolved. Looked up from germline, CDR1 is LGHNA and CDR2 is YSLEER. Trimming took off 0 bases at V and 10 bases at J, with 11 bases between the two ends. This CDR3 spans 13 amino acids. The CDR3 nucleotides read TGCGCCAGCAGCCAAGAGGGTTCCTTTGCGCAGTATTTT. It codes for CASSQEGSFAQYF.

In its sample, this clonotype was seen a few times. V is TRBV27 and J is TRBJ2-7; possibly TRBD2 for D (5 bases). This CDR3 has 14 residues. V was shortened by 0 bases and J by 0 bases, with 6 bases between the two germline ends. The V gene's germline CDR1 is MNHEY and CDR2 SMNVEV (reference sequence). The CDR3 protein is CASSLSGVSYEQYF. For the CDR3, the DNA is TGTGCCAGCAGTTTATCCGGGGTCTCCTACGAGCAGTACTTC.

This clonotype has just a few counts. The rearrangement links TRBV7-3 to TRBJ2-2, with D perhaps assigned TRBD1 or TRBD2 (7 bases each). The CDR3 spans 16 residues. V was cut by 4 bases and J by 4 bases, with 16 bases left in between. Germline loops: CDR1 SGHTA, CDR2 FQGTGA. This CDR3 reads CASSSGGELSTGELFF. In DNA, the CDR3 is TGTGCCAGCAGCTCAGGGGGGGAGCTGAGCACCGGGGAGCTGTTTTTT.

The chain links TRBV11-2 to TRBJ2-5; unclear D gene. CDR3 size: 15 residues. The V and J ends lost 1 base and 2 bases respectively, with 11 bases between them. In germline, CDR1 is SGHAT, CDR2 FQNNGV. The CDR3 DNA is TGTGCCAGCAGCTTAGCATTTAACCTACAAGAGACCCAGTACTTC. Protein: CASSLAFNLQETQYF. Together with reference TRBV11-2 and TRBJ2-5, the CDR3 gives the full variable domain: EAGVAQSPRYKIIEKRQSVAFWCNPISGHATLYWYQQILGQGPKLLIQFQNNGVVDDSQLPKDRFSAERLKGVDSTLKIQPAKLEDSAVYLCASSLAFNLQETQYFGPGTRLLVL.

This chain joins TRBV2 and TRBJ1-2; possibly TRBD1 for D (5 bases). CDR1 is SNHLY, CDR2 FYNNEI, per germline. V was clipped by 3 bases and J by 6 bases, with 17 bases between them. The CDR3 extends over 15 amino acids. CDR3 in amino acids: CASSETDTFLDGYTF. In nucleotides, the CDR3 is TGTGCCAGCAGTGAGACAGACACTTTCCTTGATGGCTACACCTTC.

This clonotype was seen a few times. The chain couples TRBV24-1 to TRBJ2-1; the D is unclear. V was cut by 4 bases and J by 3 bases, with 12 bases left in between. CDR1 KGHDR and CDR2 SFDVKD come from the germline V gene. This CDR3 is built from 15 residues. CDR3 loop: CATSDLGQGYNEQFF. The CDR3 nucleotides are TGTGCCACCAGTGACTTGGGCCAAGGCTACAATGAGCAGTTCTTC.

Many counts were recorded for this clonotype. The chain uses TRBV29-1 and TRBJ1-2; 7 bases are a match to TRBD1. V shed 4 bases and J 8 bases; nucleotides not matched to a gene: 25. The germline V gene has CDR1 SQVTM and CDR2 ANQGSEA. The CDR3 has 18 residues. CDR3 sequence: CSVVGGRKTGPQITGYTF. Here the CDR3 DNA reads TGCAGCGTTGTTGGCGGGCGAAAGACAGGGCCCCAGATAACAGGCTACACCTTC.

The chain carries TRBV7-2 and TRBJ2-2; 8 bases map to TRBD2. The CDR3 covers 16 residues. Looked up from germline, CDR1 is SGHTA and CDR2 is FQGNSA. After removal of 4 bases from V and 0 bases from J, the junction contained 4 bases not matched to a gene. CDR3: CASSWTSSSNTGELFF. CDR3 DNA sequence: TGTGCCAGCAGCTGGACTAGCTCATCGAACACCGGGGAGCTGTTTTTT.

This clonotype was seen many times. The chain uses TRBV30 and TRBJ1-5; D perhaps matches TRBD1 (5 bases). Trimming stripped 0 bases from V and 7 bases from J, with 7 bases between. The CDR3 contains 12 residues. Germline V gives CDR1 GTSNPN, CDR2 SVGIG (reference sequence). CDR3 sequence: CAWSVWGQPQHF. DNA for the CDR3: TGTGCCTGGAGTGTGTGGGGCCAGCCCCAGCATTTT.

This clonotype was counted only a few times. DNA of the CDR3: TGTGCCACCAGCAGAGGGGGACTAGTCGAAACCGGCGAGACCCAGTACTTC. This codes for CATSRGGLVETGETQYF. This chain links TRBV15 with TRBJ2-5, with TRBD2 matching over 8 bases. V lost 1 base to trimming and J lost 5 bases; unmatched junction nucleotides: 12. The CDR3 runs 17 residues. Germline V gene sequence: CDR1 LNHNV, CDR2 YYDKDF (reference sequence).

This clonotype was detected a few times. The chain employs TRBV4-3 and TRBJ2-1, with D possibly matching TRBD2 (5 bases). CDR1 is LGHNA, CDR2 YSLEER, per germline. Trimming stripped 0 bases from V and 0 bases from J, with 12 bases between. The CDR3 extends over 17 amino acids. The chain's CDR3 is CASSQEGGLNSYNEQFF. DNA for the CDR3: TGCGCCAGCAGCCAAGAAGGAGGACTGAACTCCTACAATGAGCAGTTCTTC.

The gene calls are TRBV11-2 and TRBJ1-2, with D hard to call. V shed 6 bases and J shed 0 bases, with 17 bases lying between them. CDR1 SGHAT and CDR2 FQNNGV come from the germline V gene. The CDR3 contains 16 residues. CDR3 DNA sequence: TGTGCCAGCAGAACCCGTGAATGGGAAGCTAACTATGGCTACACCTTC. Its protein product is CASRTREWEANYGYTF.

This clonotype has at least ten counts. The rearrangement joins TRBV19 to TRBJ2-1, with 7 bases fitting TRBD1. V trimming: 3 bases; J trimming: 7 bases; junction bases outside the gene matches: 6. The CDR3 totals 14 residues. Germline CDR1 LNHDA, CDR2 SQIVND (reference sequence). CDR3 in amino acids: CASSMTDRWNEQFF. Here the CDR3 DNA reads TGTGCCAGTAGTATGACGGACAGGTGGAATGAGCAGTTCTTC.

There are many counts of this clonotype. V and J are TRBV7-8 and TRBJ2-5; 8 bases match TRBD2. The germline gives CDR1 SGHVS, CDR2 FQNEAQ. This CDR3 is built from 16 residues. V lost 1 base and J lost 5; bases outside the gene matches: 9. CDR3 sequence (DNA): TGTGCCAGCAGCTTAGGTTCCGGGGGGGCCGGTGAGACCCAGTACTTC. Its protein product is CASSLGSGGAGETQYF.

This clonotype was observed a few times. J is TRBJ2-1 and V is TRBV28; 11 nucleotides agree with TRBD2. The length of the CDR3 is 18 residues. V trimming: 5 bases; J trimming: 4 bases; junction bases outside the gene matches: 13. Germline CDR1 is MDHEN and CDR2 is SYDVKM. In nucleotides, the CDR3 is TGTGCCAGCAGTCGTTTGGGACTAGCGGAGGCGAGGTACAATGAGCAGTTCTTC. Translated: CASSRLGLAEARYNEQFF.

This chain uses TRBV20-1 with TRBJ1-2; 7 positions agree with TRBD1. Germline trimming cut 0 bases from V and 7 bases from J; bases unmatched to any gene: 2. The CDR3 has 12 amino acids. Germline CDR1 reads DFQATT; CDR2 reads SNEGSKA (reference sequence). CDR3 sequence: CSARDRGIGYTF. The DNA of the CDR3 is TGCAGTGCTAGAGACAGGGGGATTGGCTACACCTTC.

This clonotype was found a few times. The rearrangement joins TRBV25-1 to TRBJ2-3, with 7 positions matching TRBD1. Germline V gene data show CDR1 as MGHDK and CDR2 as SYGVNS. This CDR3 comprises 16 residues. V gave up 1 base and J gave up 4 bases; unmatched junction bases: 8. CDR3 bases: TGTGCCAGCAGTGAATTTGGTGGGACAGCCCCAGATACGCAGTATTTT. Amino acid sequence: CASSEFGGTAPDTQYF.

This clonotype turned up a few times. The CDR3 DNA reads as TGTGCCAGCAACCCCGGGGACCAAGAGACCCAGTACTTC. Protein sequence: CASNPGDQETQYF. The gene calls are TRBV6-1 and TRBJ2-5; perhaps TRBD2 as D (5 bases). The CDR3 is made up of 13 amino acids. Trimming stripped 7 bases from V and 0 bases from J, with 9 bases between. Germline CDR1 is MNHNS and CDR2 is SASEGT.

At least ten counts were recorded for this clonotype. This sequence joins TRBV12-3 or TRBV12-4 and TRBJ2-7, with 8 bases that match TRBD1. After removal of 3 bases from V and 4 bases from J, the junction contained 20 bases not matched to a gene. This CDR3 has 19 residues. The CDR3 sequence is CASSFDPNQRTGPPYEQYF. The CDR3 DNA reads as TGTGCCAGCAGTTTCGACCCGAATCAACGGACAGGGCCTCCTTACGAGCAGTACTTC.

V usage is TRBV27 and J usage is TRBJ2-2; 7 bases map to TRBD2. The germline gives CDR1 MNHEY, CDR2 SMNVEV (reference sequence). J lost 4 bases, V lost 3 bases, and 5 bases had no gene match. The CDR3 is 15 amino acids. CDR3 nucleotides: TGTGCCAGCAGTTTCGCCAGGGAGGGCACCGGGGAGCTGTTTTTT. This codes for CASSFAREGTGELFF.

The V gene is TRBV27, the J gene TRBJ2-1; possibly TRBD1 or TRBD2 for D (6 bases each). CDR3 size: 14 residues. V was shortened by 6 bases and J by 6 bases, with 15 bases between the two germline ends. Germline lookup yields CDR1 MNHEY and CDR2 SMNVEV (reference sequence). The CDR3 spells CASRWGASINEQFF. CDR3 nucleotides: TGTGCCAGCAGATGGGGGGCTTCTATCAATGAGCAGTTCTTC.

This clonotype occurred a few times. DNA for the CDR3: TGTGCCAGCAGCGTAGCGAGGGACAGCACTGGGGCCAACGTCCTGACTTTC. As protein: CASSVARDSTGANVLTF. The V call is TRBV9, the J call TRBJ2-6; 7 bases are a match to TRBD1. Germline loops: CDR1 SGDLS, CDR2 YYNGEE. Trimming took 0 bases from V and 2 from J; bases not matched to a gene: 5. This CDR3 is built from 17 residues. Together with reference TRBV9 and TRBJ2-6, the CDR3 gives the full variable domain: DSGVTQTPKHLITATGQRVTLRCSPRSGDLSVYWYQQSLDQGLQFLIQYYNGEERAKGNILERFSAQQFPDLHSELNLSSLELGDSALYFCASSVARDSTGANVLTFGAGSRLTVL.

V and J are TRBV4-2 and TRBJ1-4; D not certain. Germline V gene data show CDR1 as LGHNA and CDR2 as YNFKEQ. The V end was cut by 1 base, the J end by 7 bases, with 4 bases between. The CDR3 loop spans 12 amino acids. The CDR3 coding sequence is TGTGCCAGCAGCCAAGGGGGTGAAAAACTGTTTTTT. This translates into CASSQGGEKLFF.

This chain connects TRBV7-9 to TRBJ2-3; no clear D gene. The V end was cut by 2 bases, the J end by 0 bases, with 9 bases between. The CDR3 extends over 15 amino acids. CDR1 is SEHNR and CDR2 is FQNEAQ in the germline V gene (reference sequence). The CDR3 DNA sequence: TGTGCCAGCAGCTTATTTCACGGCAGCACAGATACGCAGTATTTT. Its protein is CASSLFHGSTDTQYF.

The CDR3 protein is CASSLYSTTEAFF. The CDR3 DNA reads TGCGCCAGCAGCTTGTACAGTACCACTGAAGCTTTCTTT. V and J are TRBV5-1 and TRBJ1-1; unclear D gene. Trimming took 1 base from V and 4 from J, leaving 8 bases between them. Germline V lookup: CDR1 SGHRS, CDR2 YFSETQ. The CDR3 is 13 residues long.

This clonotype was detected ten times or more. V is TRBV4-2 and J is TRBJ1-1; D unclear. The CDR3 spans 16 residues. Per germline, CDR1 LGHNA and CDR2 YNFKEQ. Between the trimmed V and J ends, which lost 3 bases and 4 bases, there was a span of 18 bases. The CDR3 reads CASSQEAGRVVTEAFF. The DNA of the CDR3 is TGTGCCAGCAGCCAGGAAGCGGGGAGGGTCGTCACTGAAGCTTTCTTT.

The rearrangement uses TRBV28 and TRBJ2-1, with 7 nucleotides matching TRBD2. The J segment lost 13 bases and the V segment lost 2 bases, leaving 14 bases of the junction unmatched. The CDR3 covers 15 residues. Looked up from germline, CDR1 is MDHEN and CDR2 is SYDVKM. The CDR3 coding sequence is TGTGCCAGCAGTTTAGAGCGGGGCCCCCTCCGGTCACAGTTCTTC. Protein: CASSLERGPLRSQFF.

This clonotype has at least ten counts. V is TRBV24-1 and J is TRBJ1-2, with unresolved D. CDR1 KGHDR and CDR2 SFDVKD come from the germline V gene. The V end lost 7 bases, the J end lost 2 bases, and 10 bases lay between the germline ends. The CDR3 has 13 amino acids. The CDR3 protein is CATRAGWNYGYTF. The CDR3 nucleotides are TGTGCCACCAGAGCAGGATGGAACTATGGCTACACCTTC.